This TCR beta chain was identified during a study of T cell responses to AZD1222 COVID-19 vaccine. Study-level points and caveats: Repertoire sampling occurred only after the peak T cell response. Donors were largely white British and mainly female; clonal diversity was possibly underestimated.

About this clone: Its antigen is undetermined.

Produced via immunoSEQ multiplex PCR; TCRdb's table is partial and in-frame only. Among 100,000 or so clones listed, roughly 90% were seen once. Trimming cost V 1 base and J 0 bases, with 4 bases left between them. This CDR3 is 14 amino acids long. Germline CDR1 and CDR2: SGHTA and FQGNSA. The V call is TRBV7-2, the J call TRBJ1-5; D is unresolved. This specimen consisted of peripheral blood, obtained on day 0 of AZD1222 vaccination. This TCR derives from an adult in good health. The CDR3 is CASSLDSSNQPQHF. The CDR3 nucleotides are TGTGCCAGCAGCTTAGACAGTAGCAATCAGCCCCAGCATTTT.